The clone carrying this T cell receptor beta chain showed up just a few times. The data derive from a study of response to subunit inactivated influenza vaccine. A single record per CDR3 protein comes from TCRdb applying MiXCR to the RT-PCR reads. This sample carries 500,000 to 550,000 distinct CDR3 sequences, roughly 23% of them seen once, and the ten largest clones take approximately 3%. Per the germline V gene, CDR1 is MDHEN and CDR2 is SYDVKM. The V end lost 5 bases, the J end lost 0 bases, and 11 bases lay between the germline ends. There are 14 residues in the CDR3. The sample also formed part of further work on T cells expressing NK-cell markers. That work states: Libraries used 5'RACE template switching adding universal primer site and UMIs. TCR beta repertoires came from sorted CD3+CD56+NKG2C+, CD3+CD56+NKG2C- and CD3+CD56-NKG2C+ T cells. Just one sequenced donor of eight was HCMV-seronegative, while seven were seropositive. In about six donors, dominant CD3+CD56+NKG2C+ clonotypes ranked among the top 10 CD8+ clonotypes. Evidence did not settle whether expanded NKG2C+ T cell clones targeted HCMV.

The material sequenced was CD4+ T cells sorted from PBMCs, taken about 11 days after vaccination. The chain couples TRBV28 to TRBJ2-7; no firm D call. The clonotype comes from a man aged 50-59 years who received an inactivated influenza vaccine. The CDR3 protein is CASSPARSSYEQYF. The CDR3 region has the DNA TGTGCCAGCAGTCCAGCGCGTTCCTCCTACGAGCAGTACTTC.